The clone carrying this T cell receptor beta chain has at least ten counts. Every bit of the isolated RNA underwent reverse transcription, so sequencing read expressed TCRB transcripts. TCRdb's copy holds only in-frame clones and misses some; the assay was immunoSEQ multiplex PCR. The sample has some 150,000 clones, approximately 10% seen once. This sample is drawn from a study of beta chain features in type 1 diabetes. Germline V gene lookup returns CDR1 SGHVS and CDR2 FQNEAQ. This CDR3 has 16 amino acids. V dropped 5 bases and J dropped 5; count of bases not matched to a gene: 10. This chain connects TRBV7-8 to TRBJ2-5; the match to TRBD2 covers 11 bases. The specimen sequenced was central memory CD4+ T cells from blood. The sequence was collected from a woman aged 40 to 49 in good health. CDR3: CASSPLSGGAGETQYF. The DNA for the CDR3 is TGTGCCAGCAGCCCACTTAGCGGGGGGGCCGGGGAGACCCAGTACTTC.